The 8 T cell receptor beta chains reported below all come from one sample, sequenced in a study of response to subunit inactivated influenza vaccine. A single record per CDR3 protein comes from TCRdb applying MiXCR to the RT-PCR reads. This sample yields under 850,000 distinct CDR3 sequences, of which roughly 18% are seen a single time; approximately 11% belongs to the top ten. Material: PBMCs from blood, obtained about 5 days after vaccination. Receptors were obtained from a man aged 45-65 years who received an inactivated influenza vaccine.

There are many counts of this clonotype. The J gene is TRBJ1-1, the V gene TRBV29-1; no firm D call. The CDR3 runs 12 residues. From germline, CDR1 is SQVTM and CDR2 ANQGSEA. With 4 bases removed from V and 4 bases from J, the gap between germline ends came to 10 bases. For the CDR3, the DNA is TGCAGCGTTGGACATCTGGGCACTGAAGCTTTCTTT. It is translated as CSVGHLGTEAFF.

This clonotype appeared many times. V and J are TRBV3-1 and TRBJ2-1; D possibly corresponds to TRBD2 (6 bases). Per the germline V gene, CDR1 is LGHDT and CDR2 is YNNKEL (reference sequence). V lost 2 bases and J lost 4, with 15 bases in between. This CDR3 has 16 residues. This CDR3 reads CASSQYYGGDYNEQFF. The CDR3 DNA is TGTGCCAGCAGCCAATATTACGGGGGTGATTACAATGAGCAGTTCTTC.

This clonotype has just a few counts. The rearrangement joins TRBV24-1 to TRBJ2-2, with 11 bases that match TRBD1. The CDR3 runs to 14 residues. The ends lost 9 bases at V and 5 bases at J; junction bases unmatched: 4. Germline assignment: CDR1 KGHDR and CDR2 SFDVKD. The CDR3 DNA is TGTGCCACCTCCGGGACAGGGGGGACCGGGGAGCTGTTTTTT. Its protein product is CATSGTGGTGELFF.

At least ten counts were recorded for this clonotype. The rearrangement joins TRBV5-1 to TRBJ2-2; 8 bases match TRBD1. Germline-derived CDR1 and CDR2 are SGHRS and YFSETQ. After removal of 2 bases from V and 4 bases from J, the junction contained 4 bases not matched to a gene. There are 15 residues in the CDR3. In nucleotides, the CDR3 is TGCGCCAGCAGCTTCGACAGGGGAGGCACCGGGGAGCTGTTTTTT. Amino acids: CASSFDRGGTGELFF.

The rearrangement uses TRBV11-2 and TRBJ1-3, with unresolved D. Germline V gives CDR1 SGHAT, CDR2 FQNNGV. V lost 0 bases to trimming and J lost 0 bases, with 18 bases between them. The CDR3 contains 19 residues. In nucleotides, the CDR3 is TGTGCCAGCAGCTTAGATGGGCAGCCAACGTCCATCTCTGGAAACACCATATATTTT. Protein sequence: CASSLDGQPTSISGNTIYF.

This chain uses TRBV2 with TRBJ1-1; 7 positions match TRBD1. This CDR3 has 15 residues. Unmatched junction bases numbered 7, after V lost 6 bases and J lost 0 bases. The germline V gene encodes CDR1 SNHLY and CDR2 FYNNEI. CDR3 protein: CASRVNRGMNTEAFF. The CDR3 coding sequence is TGTGCCAGCAGGGTGAACAGGGGCATGAACACTGAAGCTTTCTTT.

The chain has TRBV12-3 or TRBV12-4 and TRBJ1-4; weak D call: TRBD1 (6 bases). There are 14 residues in the CDR3. The V end was cut by 3 bases, the J end by 6 bases, with 11 bases between. CDR3 DNA sequence: TGTGCCAGCAGTTTCCAGGGGAGGGATGAAAAACTGTTTTTT. Protein: CASSFQGRDEKLFF.

The chain is built from TRBV13 and TRBJ2-1; no reliable D call. The V gene's germline CDR1 is PRHDT and CDR2 FYEKMQ (reference sequence). The germline V and J ends were trimmed by 5 bases and 0 bases, with 17 bases remaining between them. This CDR3 is built from 17 residues. CDR3 nucleotide sequence: TGTGCCAGCAGCGTCCGACATATGCGCGCCTCCTACAATGAGCAGTTCTTC. Translation: CASSVRHMRASYNEQFF.